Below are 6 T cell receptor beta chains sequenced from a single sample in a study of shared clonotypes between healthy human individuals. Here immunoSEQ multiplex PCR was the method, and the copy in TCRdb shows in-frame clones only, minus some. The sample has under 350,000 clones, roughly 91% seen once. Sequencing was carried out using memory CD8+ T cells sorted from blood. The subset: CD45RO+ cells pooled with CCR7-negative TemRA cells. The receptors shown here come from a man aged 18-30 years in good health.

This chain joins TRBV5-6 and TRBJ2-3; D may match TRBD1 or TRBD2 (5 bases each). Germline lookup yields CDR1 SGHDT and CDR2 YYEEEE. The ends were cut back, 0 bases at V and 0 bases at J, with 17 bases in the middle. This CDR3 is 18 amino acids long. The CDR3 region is CASSLAMGIWGSTDTQYF. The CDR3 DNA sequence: TGTGCCAGCAGCTTGGCAATGGGTATTTGGGGGAGCACAGATACGCAGTATTTT.

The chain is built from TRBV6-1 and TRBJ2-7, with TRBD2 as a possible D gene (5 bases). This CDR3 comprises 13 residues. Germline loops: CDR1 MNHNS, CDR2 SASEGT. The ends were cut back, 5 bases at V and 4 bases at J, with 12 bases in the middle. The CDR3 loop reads CASSSLGTYEQYF. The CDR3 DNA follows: TGTGCCAGCAGTTCACTAGGAACTTACGAGCAGTACTTC.

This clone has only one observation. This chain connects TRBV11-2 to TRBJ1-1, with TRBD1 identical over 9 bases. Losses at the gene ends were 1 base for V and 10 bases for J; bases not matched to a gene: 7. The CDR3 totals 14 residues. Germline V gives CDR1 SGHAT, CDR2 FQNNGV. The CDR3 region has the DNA TGTGCCAGCAGCTTAGTAACCGGACAGGGGACAGCTTTCTTT. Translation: CASSLVTGQGTAFF. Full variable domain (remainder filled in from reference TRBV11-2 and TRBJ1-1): EAGVAQSPRYKIIEKRQSVAFWCNPISGHATLYWYQQILGQGPKLLIQFQNNGVVDDSQLPKDRFSAERLKGVDSTLKIQPAKLEDSAVYLCASSLVTGQGTAFFGQGTRLTVV.

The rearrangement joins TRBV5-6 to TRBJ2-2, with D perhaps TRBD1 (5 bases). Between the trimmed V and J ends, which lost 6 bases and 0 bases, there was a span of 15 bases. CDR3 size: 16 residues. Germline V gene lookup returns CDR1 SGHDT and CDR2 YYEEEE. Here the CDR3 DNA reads TGTGCCAGCACCCCCTCTTACAGGTCGAACACCGGGGAGCTGTTTTTT. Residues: CASTPSYRSNTGELFF.

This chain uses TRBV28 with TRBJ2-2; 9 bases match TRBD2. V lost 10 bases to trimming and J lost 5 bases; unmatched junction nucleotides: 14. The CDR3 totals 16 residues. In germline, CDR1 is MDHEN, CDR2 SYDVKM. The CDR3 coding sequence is TGTGCCACCGAACTGAGCGGGGGGACTTGGACCGGGGAGCTGTTTTTT. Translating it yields CATELSGGTWTGELFF.

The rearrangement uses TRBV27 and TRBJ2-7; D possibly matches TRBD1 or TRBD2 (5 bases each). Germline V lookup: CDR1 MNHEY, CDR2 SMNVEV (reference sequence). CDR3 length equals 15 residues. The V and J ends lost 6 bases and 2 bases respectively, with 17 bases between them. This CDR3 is CASRPGTLSAYEQYF. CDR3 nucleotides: TGTGCCAGCAGACCCGGGACGCTGAGCGCCTACGAGCAGTACTTC.